This T cell receptor beta chain appears in the sequencing data of a study of shared clonotypes between healthy human individuals. Donors, without exception, were Caucasian adults residing in Nashville, Tennessee. Here immunoSEQ multiplex PCR was the method, and the copy in TCRdb shows in-frame clones only, minus some. The sample includes roughly 2.5 million clones, 90% to 95% seen only once; the top ten take over 0.12%. The CDR3 has 14 amino acids. The V and J genes are TRBV21-1 and TRBJ2-3. TRBV21-1 is marked as a pseudogene. Source material: naive CD4+ T cells sorted from blood. Specified subset: CD45RA+ positively selected. The origin of this receptor is a young man in good health. CDR3 in amino acids: CASSQGGATDTQYF. The CDR3 bases are TGTGCCAGCAGCCAAGGGGGGGCCACAGATACGCAGTATTTT.